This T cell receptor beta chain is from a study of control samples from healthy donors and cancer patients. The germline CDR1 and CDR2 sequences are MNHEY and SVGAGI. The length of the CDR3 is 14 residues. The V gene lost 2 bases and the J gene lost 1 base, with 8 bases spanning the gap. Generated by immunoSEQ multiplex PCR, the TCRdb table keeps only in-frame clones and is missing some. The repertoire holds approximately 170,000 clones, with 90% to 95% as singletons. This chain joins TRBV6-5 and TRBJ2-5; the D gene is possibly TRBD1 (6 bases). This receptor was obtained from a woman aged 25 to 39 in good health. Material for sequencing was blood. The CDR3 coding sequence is TGTGCCAGCAGTTACCGACAGGCCCAAGAGACCCAGTACTTC. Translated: CASSYRQAQETQYF.